The rows below give T cell receptor beta chains drawn from one sample of a study of blood T cell repertoires in COVID-19. Sequencing used immunoSEQ multiplex PCR; TCRdb keeps in-frame clones, though not all of them. The sample has 110,000 to 150,000 clones, approximately 86% seen once. The sample consisted of PBMCs or T cells enriched from blood (not recorded which). The receptors stem from a middle-aged woman who had recovered from COVID-19. CDR3s include the opening cysteine and the closing phenylalanine or tryptophan. The D gene is left open where the match is weak. Some rows mark clone size as missing; the rest say once, few, many or name a class of expanded clone.

D gene	CDR3 length	J gene	V gene	clone size	CDR3 protein	CDR3 DNA
TRBD2	13	TRBJ2-7	TRBV12-3/TRBV12-4	.	CASQLAGAYEQYF	TGTGCCAGCCAACTAGCGGGGGCCTACGAGCAGTACTTC
TRBD2	16	TRBJ2-3	TRBV5-1	.	CASSLEAGGNTDTQYF	TGCGCCAGCAGCTTGGAGGCGGGGGGTAACACAGATACGCAGTATTTT
TRBD2	15	TRBJ2-7	TRBV7-9	.	CASSSHLAGAYEQYF	TGTGCCAGCAGCTCCCACCTAGCGGGAGCCTACGAGCAGTACTTC
.	14	TRBJ1-3	TRBV9	many	CASSPDSSGNTIYF	TGTGCCAGCAGCCCAGACAGCTCTGGAAACACCATATATTTT
TRBD2	15	TRBJ2-1	TRBV12-5	.	CASALAGGLHNEQFF	TGTGCTAGTGCCCTAGCGGGGGGGCTTCACAATGAGCAGTTCTTC
.	11	TRBJ2-2	TRBV12-3/TRBV12-4	.	CASSPPGELFF	TGTGCCAGCAGTCCTCCCGGGGAGCTGTTTTTT
TRBD1	14	TRBJ1-5	TRBV3-1/TRBV3-2	.	CASSQLGGDQPQHF	TGTGCCAGCAGCCAATTAGGGGGCGATCAGCCCCAGCATTTT
TRBD2	14	TRBJ2-1	TRBV7-9	.	CASSLSGIYNEQFF	TGTGCCAGCAGCCTTAGCGGGATTTACAATGAGCAGTTCTTC
.	20	TRBJ2-5	TRBV2	.	CASSVLLWSGGGSGAETQYF	TGTGCCAGCAGTGTCCTTCTGTGGAGTGGGGGCGGGAGCGGTGCGGAGACCCAGTACTTC
TRBD1	18	TRBJ2-1	TRBV19	.	CASSILLPVRGYRNEQFF	TGTGCCAGTAGTATATTGCTTCCGGTCAGGGGGTATCGTAATGAGCAGTTCTTC
.	18	TRBJ1-2	TRBV13	.	CASSLPTYYRTSQGGYTF	TGTGCCAGCAGCTTACCCACCTACTACAGGACCAGCCAGGGTGGCTACACCTTC
TRBD2	17	TRBJ2-1	TRBV19	.	CASSTFAGGRSTNEQFF	TGTGCCAGTTCCACGTTCGCGGGAGGGCGATCGACCAATGAGCAGTTCTTC
.	16	TRBJ2-5	TRBV3-1/TRBV3-2	.	CASSQVLGRPRITQYF	TGTGCCAGCAGCCAAGTCTTAGGTAGACCGAGGATAACCCAGTACTTC
.	15	TRBJ1-1	TRBV5-1	.	CASSLAPDKNTEAFF	TGCGCCAGCAGCTTGGCGCCAGATAAGAACACTGAAGCTTTCTTT
TRBD1	19	TRBJ1-5	TRBV23-1	.	CASGIRDRGHPFRNQPQHF	TGCGCCAGCGGAATAAGGGACAGGGGACATCCTTTTCGCAATCAGCCCCAGCATTTT
TRBD1	15	TRBJ2-1	TRBV9	.	CASSPRQGPYNEQFF	TGTGCCAGCAGCCCCAGACAGGGTCCATACAATGAGCAGTTCTTC
.	14	TRBJ1-5	TRBV19	.	CASSRPGDNQPQHF	TGTGCCAGTTCCCGGCCCGGGGACAATCAGCCCCAGCATTTT
TRBD1	15	TRBJ2-5	TRBV2	.	CASSEVDRLSGTQYF	TGTGCCAGCAGTGAAGTGGACAGGCTAAGCGGAACCCAGTACTTC
TRBD2	16	TRBJ2-3	TRBV7-3	.	CASSLSGSIDTDTQYF	TGTGCCAGCAGCTTAAGCGGGAGTATTGACACAGATACGCAGTATTTT
TRBD1	15	TRBJ1-5	TRBV4-1	.	CASSQGDREDQPQHF	TGCGCCAGCAGCCAAGGCGACAGGGAAGATCAGCCCCAGCATTTT
.	16	TRBJ1-4	TRBV10-3	.	CAISESTRGSGEKLFF	TGTGCCATCAGTGAGTCGACCCGGGGATCGGGTGAAAAACTGTTTTTT
TRBD2	15	TRBJ2-3	TRBV6-5	once	CASRKREGPTDTQYF	TGTGCCAGCAGGAAGCGGGAGGGCCCCACAGATACGCAGTATTTT
.	16	TRBJ1-2	TRBV4-1	.	CASSQDRRMGGYGYTF	TGCGCCAGCAGCCAAGATCGCAGGATGGGAGGCTATGGCTACACCTTC
.	16	TRBJ1-6	TRBV4-1	.	CASSLGRVGFNSPLHF	TGCGCCAGCAGCCTTGGGAGGGTGGGGTTTAATTCACCCCTCCACTTT
TRBD1	17	TRBJ1-2	TRBV6-6	.	CASSRQTDRGWAKGYTF	TGTGCCAGCAGTCGCCAGACCGACAGGGGGTGGGCGAAAGGCTACACCTTC
.	13	TRBJ2-5	TRBV11-1	once	CASSPGLLETQYF	TGTGCCAGCAGCCCCGGACTACTGGAGACCCAGTACTTC
.	14	TRBJ1-1	TRBV30	.	CAWRGMGSSTEAFF	TGTGCCTGGAGGGGGATGGGGAGTAGTACTGAAGCTTTCTTT
.	17	TRBJ2-1	TRBV12-2	.	CASRPSDRGTFTGEQFF	TGTGCAAGTCGCCCCTCTGACAGGGGGACCTTCACCGGTGAGCAGTTCTTC
TRBD1	15	TRBJ1-6	TRBV5-6	.	CASSSDRVNNSPLHF	TGTGCCAGCAGCTCGGACAGGGTTAATAATTCACCCCTCCACTTT
TRBD2	17	TRBJ2-7	TRBV12-5	.	CASGLGTSGGSSYEQYF	TGTGCTAGTGGTTTGGGGACTAGCGGCGGGTCCTCCTACGAGCAGTACTTC
.	13	TRBJ2-4	TRBV15	.	CATSTGAKNIQYF	TGTGCCACCAGTACGGGGGCCAAAAACATTCAGTACTTC
.	14	TRBJ1-6	TRBV6-5	.	CASRIENYNSPLHF	TGTGCCAGCAGAATCGAGAATTATAATTCACCCCTCCACTTT
.	15	TRBJ2-1	TRBV6-5	.	CASRPRGGGYNEQFF	TGTGCCAGCAGACCCAGGGGAGGGGGCTACAATGAGCAGTTCTTC
TRBD2	12	TRBJ2-2	TRBV5-6	.	CASSVGRGELFF	TGTGCCAGCAGCGTGGGGAGGGGAGAGCTGTTTTTT
TRBD2	15	TRBJ2-1	TRBV9	.	CASSIRTSGYNEQFF	TGTGCCAGCAGCATCAGGACTAGCGGGTACAATGAGCAGTTCTTC
TRBD2	19	TRBJ2-1	TRBV11-2	.	CASSLDPPFSAGGNNEQFF	TGTGCCAGCAGCTTAGATCCCCCATTTTCAGCGGGAGGGAACAATGAGCAGTTCTTC
.	13	TRBJ1-1	TRBV7-8	.	CASSLGGATEAFF	TGTGCCAGCAGTCTAGGAGGGGCCACTGAAGCTTTCTTT
TRBD1	14	TRBJ2-7	TRBV7-8	once	CASGLPGQGYEQYF	TGTGCCAGCGGGCTACCGGGACAGGGGTACGAGCAGTACTTC
TRBD1	13	TRBJ2-1	TRBV7-8	.	CASEGQAYNEQFF	TGTGCCAGCGAGGGACAGGCCTACAATGAGCAGTTCTTC
TRBD1	12	TRBJ2-7	TRBV2	.	CASGWTGIEQYF	TGTGCCAGCGGGTGGACAGGGATCGAGCAGTACTTC
TRBD2	17	TRBJ2-3	TRBV19	once	CASSRLAGRGHTDTQYF	TGTGCCAGTAGTCGACTAGCGGGGCGGGGACACACAGATACGCAGTATTTT
TRBD1	16	TRBJ2-1	TRBV4-2	.	CASSHSGTEAYNEQFF	TGTGCCAGCAGCCATTCCGGGACAGAGGCCTACAATGAGCAGTTCTTC
.	16	TRBJ1-4	TRBV15	.	CATSRAQGLINEKLFF	TGTGCCACCAGCAGAGCCCAGGGACTGATTAATGAAAAACTGTTTTTT
.	15	TRBJ2-1	TRBV6-1	.	CASSDKGASFNEQFF	TGTGCCAGCAGTGATAAAGGGGCCTCTTTCAATGAGCAGTTCTTC
.	13	TRBJ1-2	TRBV5-4	once	CASSLDGVYGYTF	TGTGCCAGCAGCCTGGACGGGGTCTATGGCTACACCTTC
TRBD1	16	TRBJ1-4	TRBV5-6	.	CASSPGQRTTNEKLFF	TGTGCCAGCAGCCCGGGACAGAGAACAACTAATGAAAAACTGTTTTTT
.	12	TRBJ2-7	TRBV6-5	.	CASRLGLAEQYF	TGTGCCAGCAGACTGGGACTCGCGGAGCAGTACTTC
.	16	TRBJ2-1	TRBV5-5	.	CASSPLAEISYNEQFF	TGTGCCAGCAGCCCGTTAGCGGAAATCTCCTACAATGAGCAGTTCTTC
TRBD2	18	TRBJ2-1	TRBV27	.	CASSLGLAGFSSYNEQFF	TGTGCCAGCAGTTTGGGACTAGCGGGTTTCAGCTCCTACAATGAGCAGTTCTTC